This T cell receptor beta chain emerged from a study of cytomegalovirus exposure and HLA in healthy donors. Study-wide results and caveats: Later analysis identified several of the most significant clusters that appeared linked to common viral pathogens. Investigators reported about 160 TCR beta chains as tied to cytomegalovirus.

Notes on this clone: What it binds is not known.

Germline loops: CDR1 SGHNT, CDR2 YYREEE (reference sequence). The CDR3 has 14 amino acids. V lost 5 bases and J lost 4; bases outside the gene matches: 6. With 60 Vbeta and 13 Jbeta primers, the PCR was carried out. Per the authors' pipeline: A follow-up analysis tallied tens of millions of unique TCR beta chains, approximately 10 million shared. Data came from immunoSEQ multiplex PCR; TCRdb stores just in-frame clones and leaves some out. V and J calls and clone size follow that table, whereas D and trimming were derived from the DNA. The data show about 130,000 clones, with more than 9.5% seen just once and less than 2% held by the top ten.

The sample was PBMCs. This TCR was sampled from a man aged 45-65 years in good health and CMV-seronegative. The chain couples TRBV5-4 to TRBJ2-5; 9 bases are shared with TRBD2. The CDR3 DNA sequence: TGTGCCAGCAGAATATTTAGCGGGAGAGAGACCCAGTACTTC. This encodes CASRIFSGRETQYF.